This T cell receptor beta chain was found in a study of OX40 agonist ivuxolimab in advanced cancers. The overall study: Given to patients was ivuxolimab, an agonistic anti-OX40 (CD134) antibody.

Data came from immunoSEQ multiplex PCR; TCRdb stores just in-frame clones and leaves some out. This table has over 45,000 clones, roughly 87% appearing once. Regarding the study as a whole: With doses of 0.1-3.0 mg/kg, partial responders showed among the lowest clonal expansion.

V dropped 1 base and J dropped 2 bases, with 12 bases sitting between them. The CDR3 spans 15 residues. Germline values: CDR1 MNHNS, CDR2 SASEGT. Prior autoimmune disease or systemic immunosuppression barred patients. In the case of this clone: No antigen is known for it.

This sequence was found in an adult with an advanced solid tumor such as melanoma, head and neck, liver or kidney cancer. The V call is TRBV6-1, the J call TRBJ2-7; possible D gene TRBD1, 5 bases. Sequences were derived from CD4+ or CD8+ T cells sorted from blood, sampled in a trial of the OX40 agonist ivuxolimab. CDR3: CASSEEDTGTYEQYF. The CDR3 DNA reads as TGTGCCAGCAGTGAAGAAGATACAGGCACCTACGAGCAGTACTTC.